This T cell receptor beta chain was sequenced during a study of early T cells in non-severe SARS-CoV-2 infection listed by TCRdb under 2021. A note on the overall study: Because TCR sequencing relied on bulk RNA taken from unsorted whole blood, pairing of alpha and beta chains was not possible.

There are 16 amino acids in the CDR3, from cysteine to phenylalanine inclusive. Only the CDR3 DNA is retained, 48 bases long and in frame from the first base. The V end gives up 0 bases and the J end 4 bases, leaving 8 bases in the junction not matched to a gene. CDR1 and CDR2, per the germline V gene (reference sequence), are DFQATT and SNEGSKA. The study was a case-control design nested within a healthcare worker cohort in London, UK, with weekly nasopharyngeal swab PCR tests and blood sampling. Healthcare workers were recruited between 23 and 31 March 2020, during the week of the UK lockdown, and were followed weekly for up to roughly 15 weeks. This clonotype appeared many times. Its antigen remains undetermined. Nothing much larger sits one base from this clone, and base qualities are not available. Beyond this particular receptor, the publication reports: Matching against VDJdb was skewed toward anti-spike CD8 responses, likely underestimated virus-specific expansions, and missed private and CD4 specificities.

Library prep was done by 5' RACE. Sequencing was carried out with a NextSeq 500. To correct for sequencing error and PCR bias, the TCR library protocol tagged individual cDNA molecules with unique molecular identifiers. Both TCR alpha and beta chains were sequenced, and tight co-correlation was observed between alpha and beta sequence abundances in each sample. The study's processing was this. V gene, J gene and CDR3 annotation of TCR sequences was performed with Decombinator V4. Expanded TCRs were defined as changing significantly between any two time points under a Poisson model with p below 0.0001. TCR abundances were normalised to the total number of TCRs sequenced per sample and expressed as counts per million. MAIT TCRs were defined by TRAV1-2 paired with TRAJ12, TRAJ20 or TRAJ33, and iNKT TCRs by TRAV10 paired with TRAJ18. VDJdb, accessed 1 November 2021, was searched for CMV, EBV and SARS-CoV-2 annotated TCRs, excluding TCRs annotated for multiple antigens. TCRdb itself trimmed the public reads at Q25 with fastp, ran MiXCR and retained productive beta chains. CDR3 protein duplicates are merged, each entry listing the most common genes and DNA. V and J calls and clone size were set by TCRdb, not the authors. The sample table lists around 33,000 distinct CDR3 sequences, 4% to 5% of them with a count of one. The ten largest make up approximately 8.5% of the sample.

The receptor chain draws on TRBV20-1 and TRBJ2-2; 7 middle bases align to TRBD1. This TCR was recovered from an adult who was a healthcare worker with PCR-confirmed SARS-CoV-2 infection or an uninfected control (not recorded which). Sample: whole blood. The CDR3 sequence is CSAREAGGTGTGELFF. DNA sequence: TGCAGTGCTAGAGAGGCAGGGGGTACGGGCACCGGGGAGCTGTTTTTT.